This T cell receptor (beta chain) was identified during a study of naive and memory T cell subsets. This clonotype came up a few times. Between the trimmed V and J ends, which lost 6 bases and 5 bases, there was a span of 11 bases. CDR1 and CDR2 from the germline V gene are MNHEY and SMNVEV (reference sequence). This CDR3 is built from 13 residues. Two oligonucleotides, mixed equimolar, formed the beta constant-region primer covering TRBC1 and TRBC2. TCRdb used MiXCR to reprocess the UMI-ligation and nested PCR reads, holding one entry per CDR3 protein. The sample contains under 150,000 distinct CDR3 sequences, 17% of which appear only once.

Sequences were obtained from naive CD4+ T cells from blood. The sequence came from a human donor in good health. The chain combines TRBV27 with TRBJ2-1; no firm D call. CDR3 residues: CASSRSLNNEQFF. In DNA, the CDR3 is TGTGCCAGCAGCCGCTCGTTGAACAATGAGCAGTTCTTC.